Following are 26 T cell receptor beta chains from one sample sequenced in a study of cytomegalovirus exposure and HLA in healthy donors. Primers for the PCR totalled 60 Vbeta and 13 Jbeta. Sequencing was performed with immunoSEQ multiplex PCR; in TCRdb, only in-frame clones are kept and a portion is missing. The table includes 180,000 or so clones, about 75% detected once. The sequencing sample was made of PBMCs. The receptors were gathered from a man aged 40-49 years in good health and CMV-seropositive.

This chain connects TRBV5-1 to TRBJ2-3; TRBD2 agrees at 9 bases. The CDR3 extends over 14 amino acids. Germline CDR1 is SGHRS and CDR2 is YFSETQ. V trimming: 5 bases; J trimming: 2 bases; junction bases outside the gene matches: 3. The CDR3 sequence is CASRASGVTDTQYF. CDR3 sequence (DNA): TGCGCCAGCAGGGCTAGCGGGGTCACAGATACGCAGTATTTT.

A few counts support this clone. The rearrangement uses TRBV5-1 and TRBJ2-5; perhaps TRBD2 as D (6 bases). The V gene lost 4 bases and the J gene lost 6 bases, with 22 bases spanning the gap. From germline, CDR1 is SGHRS and CDR2 YFSETQ. The CDR3 totals 16 residues. The CDR3, as DNA: TGCGCCAGCAGCCCATTAGCGGCCCGGGAGTTAAAGACCCAGTACTTC. Protein sequence: CASSPLAARELKTQYF.

The V gene is TRBV28, the J gene TRBJ1-4, with D hard to call. Deletions cut 8 bases from V and 3 bases from J, with 13 bases between. This CDR3 has 14 residues. The germline gives CDR1 MDHEN, CDR2 SYDVKM. The CDR3 spells CASLSGDANEKLFF. The CDR3 DNA sequence: TGTGCCAGCCTCTCCGGGGATGCTAATGAAAAACTGTTTTTT.

V gene TRBV18 combines with J gene TRBJ1-1, with unresolved D. Germline CDR1 and CDR2: KGHSH and LQKENI. The CDR3 length is 18 residues. Trimming shortened V by 5 bases and J by 5 bases, and 27 bases separated the two germline ends. The CDR3 DNA is TGTGCCAGCTCAACCACCATCAACCCGGGGTCCCGGAAAACTGAAGCTTTCTTT. Translating it yields CASSTTINPGSRKTEAFF.

The genes are TRBV11-2 and TRBJ2-3; TRBD2 matches 11 bases. The trim removed 1 base at V and 2 bases at J, leaving 8 bases unmatched. The CDR3 sequence is 18 residues long. Germline V gene sequence: CDR1 SGHAT, CDR2 FQNNGV. Here the CDR3 reads CASSLAIIAGGNTDTQYF. The CDR3 coding sequence is TGTGCCAGCAGCTTAGCCATTATAGCGGGAGGGAACACAGATACGCAGTATTTT.

V usage is TRBV28 and J usage is TRBJ1-2, with 10 bases identical to TRBD1. The CDR3 has 15 amino acids. CDR1 is MDHEN, CDR2 SYDVKM, per germline. Losses at the gene ends were 4 bases for V and 2 bases for J; bases not matched to a gene: 4. The CDR3 region has the DNA TGTGCCAGCAGTTCCCCGGGACAGGGGAACTATGGCTACACCTTC. It is translated as CASSSPGQGNYGYTF.

The chain carries TRBV21-1 and TRBJ2-5; the D call TRBD1 from the table was never checked on the DNA. TRBV21-1 is tagged as a pseudogene. The CDR3 covers 16 residues. The CDR3 here is CASSAKTGGHQETQYF. CDR3 in DNA: TGTGCCAGCAGCGCTAAGACAGGGGGTCACCAAGAGACCCAGTACTTC.

The genes are TRBV5-4 and TRBJ2-5; a possible D gene is TRBD1 (6 bases). This CDR3 contains 15 residues. V was clipped by 1 base and J by 4 bases, with 14 bases between them. Per germline, CDR1 SGHNT and CDR2 YYREEE (reference sequence). CDR3 loop: CASSLRTRGTETQYF. CDR3 in DNA: TGTGCCAGCAGCTTGCGGACAAGGGGGACAGAGACCCAGTACTTC.

The chain has TRBV29-1 and TRBJ2-1; 7 bases fit TRBD1. CDR3 length equals 11 residues. With V trimmed by 6 bases and J by 8 bases, 4 bases remained unmatched. Germline CDR1 and CDR2: SQVTM and ANQGSEA. The CDR3 DNA reads TGCAGCGTCGACAGGGCCGATGAGCAGTTCTTC. It specifies CSVDRADEQFF.

The gene calls are TRBV7-6 and TRBJ2-5, with 8 bases fitting TRBD1. CDR1 is SGHVS, CDR2 FNYEAQ, per germline. The CDR3 is made up of 19 amino acids. V gave up 5 bases and J gave up 4 bases; unmatched junction bases: 21. This CDR3 reads CASSSPSFWTGQIGETQYF. DNA of the CDR3: TGTGCCAGCAGCAGCCCTTCCTTCTGGACAGGGCAGATTGGAGAGACCCAGTACTTC.

The V call is TRBV27, the J call TRBJ2-7; D perhaps matches TRBD2 (6 bases). The CDR3 sequence is 16 residues long. The germline CDR1 and CDR2 sequences are MNHEY and SMNVEV (reference sequence). With 5 bases removed from V and 2 bases from J, the gap between germline ends came to 19 bases. CDR3 coding DNA: TGTGCCAGCAGTCCGATCGGGGGTCTTATTACCTACGAGCAGTACTTC. This translates into CASSPIGGLITYEQYF.

CDR3 DNA: TGTGCCAGCAGCTGGGGGGACAGTCTTGGCGAGCAGTACTTC. Its translation: CASSWGDSLGEQYF. The rearrangement joins TRBV5-4 to TRBJ2-7; a weak D match, TRBD1 (7 bases). V shed 3 bases and J shed 6 bases, with 16 bases lying between them. Germline assignment: CDR1 SGHNT and CDR2 YYREEE (reference sequence). The CDR3 contains 14 residues.

The chain couples TRBV18 to TRBJ2-3, with 8 bases that match TRBD2. Germline trimming cut 7 bases from V and 4 bases from J; bases unmatched to any gene: 7. Germline CDR1 is KGHSH and CDR2 is LQKENI. This CDR3 has 14 residues. CDR3 sequence reads: CASLRAGDADTQYF. In nucleotides, the CDR3 is TGTGCCAGCTTGAGAGCGGGAGATGCAGATACGCAGTATTTT.

This clone has just a few counts. The chain employs TRBV4-1 and TRBJ1-3; TRBD1 might be the D (6 bases). The V end was cut by 0 bases, the J end by 3 bases, with 12 bases between. This CDR3 contains 16 residues. Germline assignment: CDR1 MGHRA and CDR2 YSYEKL. The chain's CDR3 is CASSQEGGAGGNTIYF. Written as DNA, the CDR3 is TGCGCCAGCAGCCAAGAGGGGGGGGCGGGTGGAAACACCATATATTTT.

The chain uses TRBV19 and TRBJ2-2; the match to TRBD2 covers 10 bases. Germline values: CDR1 LNHDA, CDR2 SQIVND (reference sequence). Trimming removed 3 bases from V and 4 bases from J; junction bases left unmatched: 2. The CDR3 is 15 residues long. For the CDR3, the DNA is TGTGCCAGTAGTATTAGCGGGAGGAGCACCGGGGAGCTGTTTTTT. Protein: CASSISGRSTGELFF.

The count of this clone is one. This chain links TRBV7-9 with TRBJ2-7; 9 bases agree with TRBD2. In germline, CDR1 is SEHNR, CDR2 FQNEAQ (reference sequence). This CDR3 has 16 residues. V lost 5 bases and J lost 3; bases outside the gene matches: 11. The CDR3 sequence is CASSELRGRAVYEQYF. CDR3 nucleotides: TGTGCCAGCAGCGAACTTCGCGGGAGGGCCGTCTACGAGCAGTACTTC.

V usage is TRBV10-2 and J usage is TRBJ2-2; 9 bases fit TRBD1. Trimming removed 6 bases from V and 2 bases from J; junction bases left unmatched: 1. The CDR3 runs 14 residues. Germline V CDR1 and CDR2: WSHSY, SAAADI. The CDR3 sequence: CASRGQGNTGELFF. Written as DNA, the CDR3 is TGCGCCAGCAGGGGACAGGGCAACACCGGGGAGCTGTTTTTT.

V gene TRBV6-4 combines with J gene TRBJ2-3; D is perhaps TRBD2 (6 bases). Germline assignment: CDR1 MRHNA and CDR2 SNTAGT. There are 14 residues in the CDR3. Trimming took 2 bases from V and 4 from J, leaving 10 bases between them. Here the CDR3 reads CASSDRPSADTQYF. CDR3 DNA: TGTGCCAGCAGTGACCGGCCTAGCGCAGATACGCAGTATTTT.

The J gene is TRBJ2-7, the V gene TRBV5-1, with 8 bases identical to TRBD1. Germline assignment: CDR1 SGHRS and CDR2 YFSETQ. Germline trimming cut 4 bases from V and 0 bases from J; bases unmatched to any gene: 9. The CDR3 covers 16 residues. Here the CDR3 reads CASSGGTGALSYEQYF. In DNA form, the CDR3 reads TGCGCCAGCAGCGGAGGGACAGGCGCACTCTCCTACGAGCAGTACTTC.

This chain connects TRBV28 to TRBJ2-1, with 7 nucleotides matching TRBD2. Losses at the gene ends were 5 bases for V and 3 bases for J; bases not matched to a gene: 10. The germline CDR1 and CDR2 sequences are MDHEN and SYDVKM. The CDR3 is 16 amino acids. The CDR3 loop is CASSPRGGANYNEQFF. DNA for the CDR3: TGTGCCAGCAGTCCGCGGGGAGGGGCCAACTACAATGAGCAGTTCTTC.

In its sample, this clone was seen a few times. The V and J genes are TRBV6-4 and TRBJ2-2; TRBD2 might be the D (6 bases). This CDR3 comprises 16 residues. Trimming stripped 0 bases from V and 0 bases from J, with 8 bases between. Germline V gene data show CDR1 as MRHNA and CDR2 as SNTAGT. The CDR3 DNA reads as TGTGCCAGCAGTGACTCCGGGGGTTCGAACACCGGGGAGCTGTTTTTT. As protein: CASSDSGGSNTGELFF.

The chain is built from TRBV7-9 and TRBJ2-1, with 9 bases identical to TRBD2. Germline lookup yields CDR1 SEHNR and CDR2 FQNEAQ (reference sequence). The CDR3 consists of 14 residues. The V gene end was trimmed by 10 bases and the J gene end by 5 bases; junction bases not matched to a gene: 9. The CDR3 loop reads CATVLAGSNNEQFF. The DNA of the CDR3 is TGTGCCACCGTGCTAGCGGGATCCAACAATGAGCAGTTCTTC. The whole variable domain, filled in from reference TRBV7-9 and TRBJ2-1, reads DTGVSQNPRHKITKRGQNVTFRCDPISEHNRLYWYRQTLGQGPEFLTYFQNEAQLEKSRLLSDRFSAERPKGSFSTLEIQRTEQGDSAMYLCATVLAGSNNEQFFGPGTRLTVL.

This chain links TRBV7-2 with TRBJ1-1; no firm D call. The germline CDR1 and CDR2 sequences are SGHTA and FQGNSA. Trimming shortened V by 4 bases and J by 7 bases, and 13 bases separated the two germline ends. The CDR3 loop spans 13 amino acids. The chain's CDR3 is CASSSAREDEAFF. CDR3 in DNA: TGTGCCAGCAGCTCGGCGAGGGAGGATGAAGCTTTCTTT.

This clone was recorded only once. The V and J genes are TRBV6-4 and TRBJ1-2; 9 bases map to TRBD1. After removal of 5 bases from V and 8 bases from J, the junction contained 9 bases not matched to a gene. CDR1 and CDR2 from the germline V gene are MRHNA and SNTAGT. The CDR3 contains 14 residues. CDR3 bases: TGTGCCAGCAGTTCTACGGACAGGGGAGGAGGCTACACCTTC. This gives the protein CASSSTDRGGGYTF.

This chain uses TRBV29-1 with TRBJ1-5; D unclear. Between the trimmed V and J ends, which lost 4 bases and 6 bases, there was a span of 10 bases. The germline V gene encodes CDR1 SQVTM and CDR2 ANQGSEA. This CDR3 has 12 amino acids. The CDR3 reads CSVGERGQPQHF. The CDR3 DNA sequence: TGCAGCGTTGGGGAGAGAGGTCAGCCCCAGCATTTT.

V and J are TRBV9 and TRBJ2-1, with D maybe TRBD1 (5 bases). Trimming pared 3 bases from V and 6 bases from J, leaving 13 bases between. This CDR3 comprises 14 residues. Germline lookup yields CDR1 SGDLS and CDR2 YYNGEE. CDR3 coding DNA: TGTGCCAGCAGCGAATACTTGACAGCCAATGAGCAGTTCTTC. Translating it yields CASSEYLTANEQFF.